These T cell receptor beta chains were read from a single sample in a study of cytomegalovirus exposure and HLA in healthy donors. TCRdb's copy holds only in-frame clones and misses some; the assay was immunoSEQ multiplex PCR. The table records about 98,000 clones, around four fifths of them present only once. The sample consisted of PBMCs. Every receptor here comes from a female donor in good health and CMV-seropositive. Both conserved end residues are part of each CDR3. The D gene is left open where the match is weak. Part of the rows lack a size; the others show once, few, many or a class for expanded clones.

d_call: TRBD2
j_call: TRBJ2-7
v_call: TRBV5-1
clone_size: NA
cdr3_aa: CASSPRLAGGSSYEQYF
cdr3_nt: TGCGCCAGCAGCCCCCGACTAGCGGGGGGCAGCTCCTACGAGCAGTACTTC

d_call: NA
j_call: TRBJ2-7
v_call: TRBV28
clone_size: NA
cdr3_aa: CASSIRGYEQYF
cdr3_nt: TGTGCCAGCAGTATCAGGGGTTACGAGCAGTACTTC

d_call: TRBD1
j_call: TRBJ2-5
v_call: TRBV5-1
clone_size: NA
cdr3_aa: CASSSTDRVQETQYF
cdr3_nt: TGCGCCAGCAGCTCTACTGACAGGGTTCAAGAGACCCAGTACTTC

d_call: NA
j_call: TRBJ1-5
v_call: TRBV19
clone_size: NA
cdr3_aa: CASSIAATGSQPQHF
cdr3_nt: TGTGCCAGTAGTATAGCTGCTACAGGGAGTCAGCCCCAGCATTTT

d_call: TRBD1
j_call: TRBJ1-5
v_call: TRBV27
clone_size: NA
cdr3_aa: CASSPTGGRNQPQHF
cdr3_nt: TGTGCCAGCAGCCCAACAGGGGGGCGCAATCAGCCCCAGCATTTT

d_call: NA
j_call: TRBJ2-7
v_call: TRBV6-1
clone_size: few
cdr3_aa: CASSEITSSYEQYF
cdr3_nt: TGTGCCAGCAGTGAAATTACGAGCTCCTACGAGCAGTACTTC

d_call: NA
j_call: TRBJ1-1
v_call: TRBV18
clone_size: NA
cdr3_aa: CASSPLGRTEAFF
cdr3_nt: TGTGCCAGCTCACCATTGGGGAGAACTGAAGCTTTCTTT

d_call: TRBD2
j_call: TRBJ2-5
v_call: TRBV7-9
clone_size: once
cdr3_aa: CASSFSGGETQYF
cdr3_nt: TGTGCCAGCAGCTTTAGCGGGGGGGAGACCCAGTACTTC

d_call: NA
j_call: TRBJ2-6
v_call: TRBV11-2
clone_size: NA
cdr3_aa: CASSPRDRTSGANVLTF
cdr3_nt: TGTGCCAGCAGCCCAAGAGACAGGACCTCTGGGGCCAACGTCCTGACTTTC

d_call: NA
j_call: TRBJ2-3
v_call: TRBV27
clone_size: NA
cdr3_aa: CASSLSRIDTDTQYF
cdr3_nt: TGTGCCAGCAGTTTATCGCGGATAGACACAGATACGCAGTATTTT

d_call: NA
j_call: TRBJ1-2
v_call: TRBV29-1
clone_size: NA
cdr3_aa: CSVGGDNYGYTF
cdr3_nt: TGCAGCGTTGGGGGAGACAACTATGGCTACACCTTC

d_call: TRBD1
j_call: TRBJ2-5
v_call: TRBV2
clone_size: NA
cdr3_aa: CATDRGPRETQYF
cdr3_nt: TGTGCCACCGACAGGGGGCCACGAGAGACCCAGTACTTC

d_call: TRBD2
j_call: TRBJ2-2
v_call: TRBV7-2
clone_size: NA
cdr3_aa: CASSLDQREAGELFF
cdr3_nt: TGTGCCAGCAGCTTGGACCAGCGGGAGGCCGGGGAGCTGTTTTTT

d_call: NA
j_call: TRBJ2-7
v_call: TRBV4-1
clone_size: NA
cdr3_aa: CASSQAGGTGTFEQYF
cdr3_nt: TGCGCCAGCAGCCAAGCGGGGGGGACAGGGACTTTCGAGCAGTACTTC

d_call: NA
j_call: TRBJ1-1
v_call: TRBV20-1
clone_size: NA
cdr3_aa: CSARLGGEAFF
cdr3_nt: TGCAGTGCTAGACTTGGCGGTGAAGCTTTCTTT

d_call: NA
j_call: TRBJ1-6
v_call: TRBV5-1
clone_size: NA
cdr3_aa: CASSLDSPNSPLHF
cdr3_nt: TGCGCCAGCAGCTTGGACAGCCCTAATTCACCCCTCCACTTT

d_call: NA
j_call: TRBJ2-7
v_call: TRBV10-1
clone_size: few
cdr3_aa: CASSGGYEQYF
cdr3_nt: TGCGCCAGCAGTGGCGGCTACGAGCAGTACTTC

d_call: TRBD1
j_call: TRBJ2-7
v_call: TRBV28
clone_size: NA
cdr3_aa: CASSFPGQGSYEQYF
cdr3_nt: TGTGCCAGCAGTTTCCCGGGACAGGGCTCCTACGAGCAGTACTTC

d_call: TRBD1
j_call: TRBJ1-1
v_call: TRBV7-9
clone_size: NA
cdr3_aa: CASGEKRSGQGSEAFF
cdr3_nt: TGTGCCAGCGGAGAGAAGCGTTCGGGACAGGGGTCTGAAGCTTTCTTT

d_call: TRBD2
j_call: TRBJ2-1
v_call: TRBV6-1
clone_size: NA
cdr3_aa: CASSEAGGYNEQFF
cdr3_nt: TGTGCCAGCAGTGAGGCGGGGGGGTACAATGAGCAGTTCTTC

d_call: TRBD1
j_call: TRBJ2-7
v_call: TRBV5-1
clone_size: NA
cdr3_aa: CASSGGTGPTYEQYF
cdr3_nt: TGCGCCAGCAGCGGGGGGACAGGGCCGACCTACGAGCAGTACTTC

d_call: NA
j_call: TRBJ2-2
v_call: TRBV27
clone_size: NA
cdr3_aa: CASFTGSGELFF
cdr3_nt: TGTGCCAGCTTCACAGGAAGCGGGGAGCTGTTTTTT

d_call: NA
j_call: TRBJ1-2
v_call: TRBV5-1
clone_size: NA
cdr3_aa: CASSLAEGGSSYGYTF
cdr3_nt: TGCGCCAGCAGCTTGGCCGAAGGAGGTAGTAGCTATGGCTACACCTTC

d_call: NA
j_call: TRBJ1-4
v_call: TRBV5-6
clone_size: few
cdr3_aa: CASSSSQGRQKLFF
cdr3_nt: TGTGCCAGCAGCTCATCGCAGGGTCGGCAAAAACTGTTTTTT

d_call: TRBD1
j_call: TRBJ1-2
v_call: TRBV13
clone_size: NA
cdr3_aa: CASSHRQGNYGYTF
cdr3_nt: TGTGCCAGCAGTCACCGACAGGGGAACTATGGCTACACCTTC

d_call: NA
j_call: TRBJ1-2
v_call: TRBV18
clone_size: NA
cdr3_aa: CASSNPTGSWDGYTF
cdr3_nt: TGTGCCAGCTCAAACCCCACAGGGAGCTGGGATGGCTACACCTTC

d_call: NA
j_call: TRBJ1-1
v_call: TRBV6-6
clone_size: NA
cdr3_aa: CASSYVHQGIRTEAFF
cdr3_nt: TGTGCCAGCAGTTACGTCCATCAGGGTATTAGGACTGAAGCTTTCTTT

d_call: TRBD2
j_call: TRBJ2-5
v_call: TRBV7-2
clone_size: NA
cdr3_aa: CASSRTSGGGETQYF
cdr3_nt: TGTGCCAGCAGCCGGACTAGCGGGGGGGGAGAGACCCAGTACTTC

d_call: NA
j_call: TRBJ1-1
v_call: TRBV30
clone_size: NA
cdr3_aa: CAWEAGDTEAFF
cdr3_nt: TGTGCCTGGGAGGCCGGAGACACTGAAGCTTTCTTT

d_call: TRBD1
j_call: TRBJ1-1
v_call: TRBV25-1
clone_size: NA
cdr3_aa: CASSPRTGGLGGTEAFF
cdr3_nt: TGTGCCAGCAGTCCGCGGACAGGTGGGCTTGGTGGCACTGAAGCTTTCTTT

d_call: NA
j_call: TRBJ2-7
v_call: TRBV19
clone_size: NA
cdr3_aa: CASSIGSSVYEQYF
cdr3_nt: TGTGCCAGTAGTATCGGGTCTAGCGTCTACGAGCAGTACTTC

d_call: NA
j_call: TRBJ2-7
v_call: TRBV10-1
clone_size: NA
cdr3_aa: CASSEQGYEQYF
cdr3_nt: TGCGCCAGCAGTGAACAGGGCTACGAGCAGTACTTC

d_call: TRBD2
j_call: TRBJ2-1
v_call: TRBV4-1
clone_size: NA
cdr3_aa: CASSQVGRGGNEQFF
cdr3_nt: TGCGCCAGCAGCCAGGTCGGGCGGGGGGGCAATGAGCAGTTCTTC

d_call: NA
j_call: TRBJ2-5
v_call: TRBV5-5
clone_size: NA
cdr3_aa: CASSLGDKLQETQYF
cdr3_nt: TGTGCCAGCAGCTTGGGAGACAAGCTACAAGAGACCCAGTACTTC

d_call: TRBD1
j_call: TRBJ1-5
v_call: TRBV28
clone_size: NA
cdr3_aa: CASSLQGANQPQHF
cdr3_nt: TGTGCCAGCAGTTTGCAGGGGGCGAATCAGCCCCAGCATTTT